These 15 T cell receptor beta chains were all obtained from the same sample, sequenced in a study of T cells in Graves' hyperthyroidism and ophthalmopathy. RNA transcripts yielded amplified TCR beta CDR3 regions. HTBI primers were employed in a first-round RT-PCR of the TCR CDR3. In TCRdb, the multiplex PCR reads were re-called with MiXCR into one record per CDR3 protein. The sample lists 560,000 or so distinct CDR3 sequences; 20% were seen once. The sequencing sample was made of blood. The origin of the receptors is a man between 35 and 55 years old with Graves' ophthalmopathy.

This clonotype was counted many times. The CDR3 bases are TGTGCCAGCACCTTGGACAGTTACGAGCAGTACTTC. Encoded protein: CASTLDSYEQYF. The chain employs TRBV6-5 and TRBJ2-7; a possible D gene is TRBD1 (6 bases). Trimming took off 7 bases at V and 4 bases at J, with 11 bases between the two ends. Germline V CDR1 and CDR2: MNHEY, SVGAGI. The CDR3 sequence is 12 residues long.

Comment on this clonotype: A much more abundant neighbour one base away suggests this may be a read error. The rearrangement uses TRBV2 and TRBJ1-5; D is ambiguous. This CDR3 is 14 amino acids long. Per germline, CDR1 SNHLY and CDR2 FYNNEI. For the CDR3, the DNA is TGTGCCAGCAGTGCGAGGGTTGGGGAACAGCCCCAGCCTTTT. Its protein is CASSARVGEQPQPF.

This clonotype was counted at least ten times. V is TRBV20-1 and J is TRBJ1-1; tentative D call: TRBD1 (5 bases). Germline values: CDR1 DFQATT, CDR2 SNEGSKA (reference sequence). The CDR3 is 13 residues long. V was pared by 1 base and J by 5 bases, with 11 bases between. CDR3 sequence (DNA): TGCAGTGCTAGAGGCCGGGGCGAAACTGAAGCTTTCTTT. Translating gives CSARGRGETEAFF.

This clonotype was counted between two and nine times. The chain links TRBV20-1 to TRBJ2-7, with D hard to call. This CDR3 has 10 residues. The germline V gene encodes CDR1 DFQATT and CDR2 SNEGSKA (reference sequence). DNA of the CDR3: TGCAGGGCCTTAGGCTACGAGCAGTACTTC. Residues: CRALGYEQYF.

This chain links TRBV5-8 with TRBJ2-1; no firm D call. CDR3 length: 13 amino acids. Germline V gene sequence: CDR1 SGHTS, CDR2 YDEGEE. V was clipped by 7 bases and J by 0 bases, with 8 bases between them. CDR3 coding DNA: TGTGCCAGCTGGCCGAGCTCCTACAATGAGCAGTTCTTC. This codes for CASWPSSYNEQFF.

In this sample, this clonotype turned up once. V is TRBV19 and J is TRBJ2-1; 11 bases align to TRBD2. V lost 3 bases, J lost 8 bases, and 6 bases stayed unmatched. The V gene's germline CDR1 is LNHDA and CDR2 SQIVND (reference sequence). The CDR3 runs to 15 residues. DNA of the CDR3: TGTGCCAGTAGTATTATAGCGGGAGGGCCGTATGAGCAGTTCTTC. Its protein is CASSIIAGGPYEQFF.

This clonotype was detected only a few times. The gene calls are TRBV6-2 or TRBV6-3 and TRBJ1-4; D remains ambiguous. In germline, CDR1 is MNHEY, CDR2 SVGEGT. V dropped 6 bases and J dropped 5 bases, with 13 bases sitting between them. The CDR3 sequence is 14 residues long. The CDR3: CASSSSRVNEKLFF. In DNA form, the CDR3 reads TGTGCCAGCAGCTCATCGCGGGTCAATGAAAAACTGTTTTTT.

This clonotype was picked up one time. The chain uses TRBV4-3 and TRBJ2-5; 7 nucleotides line up with TRBD2. Germline values: CDR1 LGHNA, CDR2 YSLEER. The CDR3 loop spans 14 amino acids. Trimming at V came to 2 bases and at J to 4 bases, leaving 4 bases not matched to a gene. The CDR3 reads CASSQTGGGETQYF. CDR3 sequence (DNA): TGCGCCAGCAGCCAAACGGGAGGAGGAGAGACCCAGTACTTC.

The chain recombines TRBV29-1 with TRBJ1-1; D perhaps matches TRBD1 (6 bases). Trimming pared 6 bases from V and 2 bases from J, leaving 16 bases between. There are 14 residues in the CDR3. Germline V lookup: CDR1 SQVTM, CDR2 ANQGSEA. The chain's CDR3 is CSVTWGASNTEAFF. The CDR3 DNA sequence: TGCAGCGTGACCTGGGGGGCCAGTAACACTGAAGCTTTCTTT.

This clonotype has just a few counts. This may be a read error: a much more frequent sequence differs by one nucleotide. The genes are TRBV2 and TRBJ1-1; possible D gene TRBD1, 5 bases. CDR1 SNHLY and CDR2 FYNNEI come from the germline V gene. The CDR3 runs to 13 residues. CDR3 loop: CAGRVVERTEAFF. The CDR3 DNA sequence: TGTGCCGGCAGGGTCGTGGAGAGGACTGAAGCTTTCTTT.

In regard to this clonotype: A much larger clone differs by one base, so this may be a read error. V and J are TRBV6-6 and TRBJ1-1, with D uncertain. CDR1 is MNHNY, CDR2 SVGAGI, per germline (reference sequence). The CDR3 covers 15 residues. The chain's CDR3 is CASNYSSGSGSEAFF. In nucleotides, the CDR3 is TGTGCCAGCAATTACTCGAGTGGGTCTGGGTCTGAAGCTTTCTTT.

This chain joins TRBV7-9 and TRBJ1-4, with D tentatively TRBD1 (5 bases). The length of the CDR3 is 14 residues. V shed 3 bases and J shed 6 bases, with 11 bases lying between them. CDR1 is SEHNR and CDR2 is FQNEAQ in the germline V gene (reference sequence). CDR3 amino acids: CASSFGDSDEKLFF. CDR3 DNA: TGTGCCAGCAGCTTTGGAGACAGTGATGAAAAACTGTTTTTT.

This clonotype was recorded many times. The chain recombines TRBV7-8 with TRBJ1-1; TRBD1 matches 7 bases. This CDR3 contains 16 residues. CDR1 SGHVS and CDR2 FQNEAQ come from the germline V gene. With 7 bases clipped from V and 0 bases from J, the junction kept 11 bases outside the gene matches. The chain's CDR3 is CASIPYPGTVNTEAFF. In DNA form, the CDR3 reads TGTGCCAGCATCCCCTATCCCGGGACAGTGAACACTGAAGCTTTCTTT.

This sequence joins TRBV3-1 and TRBJ2-7, with TRBD2 identical over 7 bases. Germline V lookup: CDR1 LGHDT, CDR2 YNNKEL (reference sequence). CDR3 length: 14 residues. V dropped 4 bases and J dropped 2; count of bases not matched to a gene: 5. For the CDR3, the DNA is TGTGCCAGCAGCCTCGGGACTAAAGCCTACGAGCAGTACTTC. Its protein product is CASSLGTKAYEQYF.

This clonotype was seen a few times. The chain combines TRBV9 with TRBJ2-7; 10 bases line up with TRBD1. CDR3 length: 14 residues. With 5 bases clipped from V and 1 base from J, the junction kept 3 bases outside the gene matches. CDR1 is SGDLS and CDR2 is YYNGEE in the germline V gene. The CDR3: CASRGDRGSYEQYF. CDR3 DNA sequence: TGTGCCAGCAGAGGGGACAGGGGATCCTACGAGCAGTACTTC.